A selection of T cell receptor beta chains follows, all from one sample in a study of T cell repertoires in cytomegalovirus infection. TCRdb reprocessed the reads via MiXCR and lists one record per CDR3 protein. There are about 740,000 distinct CDR3 sequences in the sample; less than 40% occur only once, and under 3.5% lies in the top ten. The specimen was PBMCs. These TCRs come from a human donor in good health (CMV status not recorded). Some clones in this sample may be carry-over from other donors' samples. Each CDR3 is given with its conserved first and last residue. A D gene is named only where the DNA matches it firmly. Size is stated for part of the rows, as once, few or many counts, or as a class when the clone is expanded.

. | TRBJ1-5 | TRBV24-1 | . | CATSDARGRNQPQHF | TGTGCCACCAGTGATGCTCGGGGCCGCAATCAGCCCCAGCATTTT
few | TRBJ2-5 | TRBV12-3/TRBV12-4 | . | CASSSPSQETQYF | TGTGCCAGCAGTTCCCCGAGCCAAGAGACCCAGTACTTC
few | TRBJ1-3 | TRBV6-8 | . | CASSYAGGNTIYF | TGTGCCAGCAGTTATGCCGGGGGAAACACCATATATTTT
. | TRBJ2-3 | TRBV6-1 | . | CASSPGVGARTDTQYF | TGTGCCAGCAGCCCGGGGGTTGGGGCCCGCACAGATACGCAGTATTTT
. | TRBJ1-6 | TRBV10-3 | . | CAIREDPRGDSPLHF | TGTGCCATCAGAGAAGACCCCAGGGGTGATTCACCCCTCCACTTT
. | TRBJ2-1 | TRBV28 | TRBD2 | CASSGPLGGGALDEQFF | TGTGCCAGCAGTGGACCTTTGGGCGGGGGGGCGTTAGATGAGCAGTTCTTC
few | TRBJ2-6 | TRBV6-1 | TRBD1 | CASSEPGQSSGANVLTF | TGTGCCAGCAGTGAACCGGGACAGAGCTCTGGGGCCAACGTCCTGACTTTC
. | TRBJ2-7 | TRBV12-3/TRBV12-4 | TRBD2 | CASSPLGTSGLLSYEQYF | TGTGCCAGCAGTCCTTTAGGGACTAGCGGACTTCTCTCCTACGAGCAGTACTTC
few | TRBJ2-7 | TRBV7-8 | . | CASSFSGYSYEQYF | TGTGCCAGCAGCTTCTCCGGGTACTCCTACGAGCAGTACTTC
few | TRBJ2-1 | TRBV5-8 | . | CASSLVGLAGSNEQFF | TGTGCCAGCAGCTTGGTCGGTTTGGCAGGGTCCAATGAGCAGTTCTTC
few | TRBJ2-7 | TRBV10-3 | . | CAISLGDSYEQYF | TGTGCCATCAGCCTGGGGGACTCCTACGAGCAGTACTTC
few | TRBJ2-1 | TRBV7-2 | . | CASSRGDWYNEQFF | TGTGCCAGCAGTAGAGGGGATTGGTACAATGAGCAGTTCTTC
. | TRBJ1-5 | TRBV12-3/TRBV12-4 | . | CASSFRDASNQPQHF | TGTGCCAGCAGTTTTAGGGACGCTAGCAATCAGCCCCAGCATTTT
. | TRBJ1-1 | TRBV7-9 | . | CASSLTGAAEAFF | TGTGCCAGCAGCTTAACGGGGGCGGCTGAAGCTTTCTTT
. | TRBJ2-5 | TRBV6-1 | TRBD2 | CASSPRTSGRVSKGETQYF | TGTGCCAGCAGTCCACGGACTAGCGGGAGGGTTAGCAAAGGAGAGACCCAGTACTTC
few | TRBJ1-5 | TRBV4-2 | . | CASSQEMGGVGNQPQHF | TGTGCCAGCAGCCAAGAAATGGGGGGAGTGGGGAATCAGCCCCAGCATTTT
. | TRBJ2-1 | TRBV30 | TRBD2 | CAWSVGPTGWLAGDYNEQFF | TGTGCCTGGAGTGTAGGGCCCACAGGGTGGCTAGCGGGGGACTACAATGAGCAGTTCTTC
. | TRBJ2-4 | TRBV3-1 | . | CASSQATSLRAKNIQYF | TGTGCCAGCAGCCAAGCCACTAGCCTTAGAGCCAAAAACATTCAGTACTTC
. | TRBJ2-3 | TRBV11-2 | . | CASSRRGGGNTDTQYF | TGTGCCAGCAGCCGTAGGGGGGGGGGGAACACAGATACGCAGTATTTT
. | TRBJ1-1 | TRBV18 | . | CASSPSEEAFF | TGTGCCAGCTCACCCTCGGAAGAAGCTTTCTTT
. | TRBJ1-1 | TRBV2 | . | CASPGGGAFGGTEAFF | TGTGCCAGCCCCGGAGGGGGGGCGTTCGGGGGCACTGAAGCTTTCTTT
. | TRBJ2-3 | TRBV20-1 | TRBD2 | CSARVLAGGRRTDTQYF | TGCAGTGCTAGAGTCCTAGCGGGAGGGCGTCGCACAGATACGCAGTATTTT
. | TRBJ2-3 | TRBV19 | . | CASSIEVPTDTQYF | TGTGCCAGTAGTATAGAGGTTCCCACAGATACGCAGTATTTT
. | TRBJ2-2 | TRBV12-3/TRBV12-4 | . | CASSLQENTGELFF | TGTGCCAGCAGTTTACAGGAGAACACCGGGGAGCTGTTTTTT
. | TRBJ1-5 | TRBV6-6 | . | CASSPTRGAGNQPQHF | TGTGCCAGCAGTCCGACGAGGGGCGCTGGGAATCAGCCCCAGCATTTT
. | TRBJ2-3 | TRBV28 | . | CASSLSAVSTDTQYF | TGTGCCAGCAGTTTATCAGCGGTGAGCACAGATACGCAGTATTTT
few | TRBJ1-2 | TRBV19 | . | CASSIGAIQNYGYTF | TGTGCCAGTAGTATTGGGGCGATACAGAATTATGGCTACACCTTC
. | TRBJ1-1 | TRBV28 | . | CASDLNQAGVSLAFF | TGTGCCAGCGACCTTAATCAGGCAGGGGTCAGTTTAGCTTTCTTT
few | TRBJ1-4 | TRBV7-9 | . | CASSLARDKTNEKLFF | TGTGCCAGCAGCTTAGCGCGGGACAAAACTAATGAAAAACTGTTTTTT
few | TRBJ2-5 | TRBV7-9 | TRBD1 | CASTPPGQGKTQYF | TGTGCCAGCACCCCGCCCGGACAGGGGAAGACCCAGTACTTC
. | TRBJ2-1 | TRBV20-1 | TRBD1 | CSAIEPGQPYNEQFF | TGCAGTGCTATAGAACCGGGACAGCCCTACAATGAGCAGTTCTTC
few | TRBJ1-2 | TRBV29-1 | . | CSVDTGVRYGYTF | TGCAGCGTAGACACAGGAGTTCGCTATGGCTACACCTTC
many | TRBJ2-5 | TRBV28 | . | CASSGSLGHLWAFAQETQYF | TGTGCCAGCAGCGGCAGCCTCGGACACCTATGGGCCTTTGCTCAAGAGACCCAGTACTTC
. | TRBJ1-5 | TRBV19 | TRBD1 | CASSPWTGNQPQHF | TGTGCCAGTAGTCCTTGGACAGGTAATCAGCCCCAGCATTTT
few | TRBJ1-3 | TRBV6-1 | TRBD1 | CASESGGVGNTIYF | TGTGCCAGCGAATCAGGGGGCGTTGGAAACACCATATATTTT
few | TRBJ2-3 | TRBV4-1 | . | CASSQAEKDTQYF | TGCGCCAGCAGCCAAGCCGAGAAAGATACGCAGTATTTT
. | TRBJ2-5 | TRBV5-6 | TRBD1 | CASSLAWGQGQETPYF | TGTGCCAGCAGCTTGGCTTGGGGACAGGGTCAAGAGACCCCGTACTTC
. | TRBJ2-7 | TRBV6-5 | . | CASSYAFSSYEQYF | TGTGCCAGCAGTTACGCTTTCAGCTCCTACGAGCAGTACTTC
. | TRBJ1-1 | TRBV27 | . | CASSLRQLGTEAFF | TGTGCCAGCAGTTTACGACAACTGGGCACTGAAGCTTTCTTT
. | TRBJ1-1 | TRBV5-1 | . | CASSNSGGWNTEAFF | TGCGCCAGCAGTAATTCCGGGGGATGGAACACTGAAGCTTTCTTT
. | TRBJ2-1 | TRBV29-1 | TRBD2 | CSVEGTSGNNEQFF | TGCAGCGTTGAAGGGACTAGCGGGAACAATGAGCAGTTCTTC
. | TRBJ2-3 | TRBV20-1 | . | CSAVPEFLGTDTQYF | TGCAGTGCCGTCCCCGAATTCCTCGGCACAGATACGCAGTATTTT
few | TRBJ2-1 | TRBV10-2 | . | CASNLRVSYNEQFF | TGCGCCAGCAACCTGAGGGTCTCCTACAATGAGCAGTTCTTC
. | TRBJ2-1 | TRBV29-1 | . | CSVERDEQFF | TGCAGCGTGGAGAGGGATGAGCAGTTCTTC
many | TRBJ2-5 | TRBV7-6 | . | CASSPRDPYTQYF | TGTGCCAGCAGCCCCCGGGACCCATATACCCAGTACTTC
. | TRBJ1-4 | TRBV5-4 | . | CASSSEDGRVERKLFF | TGTGCCAGCAGCTCTGAGGACGGACGTGTGGAGAGGAAACTGTTTTTT